This T cell receptor beta chain was sequenced for a study of shared clonotypes between healthy human individuals. Study results and caveats: Limitation of the genetic and exposure-history diversity represented came from the few donors.

Only in-frame clones appear in the TCRdb table, and some are missing; sequencing was by immunoSEQ multiplex PCR. The top ten hold 0.06% of the sample, which has around 550,000 clones, about 96% seen once. A note on this clone: Its antigen is undetermined.

Losses at the gene ends were 5 bases for V and 3 bases for J; bases not matched to a gene: 7. Germline values: CDR1 LNHDA, CDR2 SQIVND (reference sequence). The CDR3 covers 16 residues. The chain uses TRBV19 and TRBJ2-5, with TRBD2 matching 12 bases. The sample consisted of naive CD4+ T cells sorted from blood. Subset indicated: CD45RA+ positively selected. The source is a woman aged 30 to 39 in good health. The CDR3 bases are TGTGCCAGTAGTCTAGCGGGAGGGCGAGATAAAGAGACCCAGTACTTC. Protein sequence: CASSLAGGRDKETQYF.